One and the same sample provided the 12 T cell receptor beta chains below, sequenced in a study of regulatory T cells in long-lasting Graves disease (dated by TCRdb to the early 2020s). The library relied on multiplex PCR. TCRdb records Illumina HiSeq 4000 as the sequencer. CDR3 regions were amplified by Arm-PCR with iRepertoire HTBI primers to construct TCR beta libraries. The public reads were run again by TCRdb, first through fastp at Q25 and then through MiXCR, and only productive beta chains were kept. Under each unique CDR3 protein, matching rows form one entry showing the most common genes and DNA. The table for this sample lists 500,000 or so distinct CDR3 sequences; 15% to 20% of them were counted only once. The top ten constitute 12% of the sample. Per the publication, the time point label means: newly diagnosed GD, antithyroid drugs for less than 3 months. For both TCR sequencing and RNA sequencing, RNA was extracted from PBMCs using TRIzol.

A further study also used this sample, focusing on T cells in Graves' hyperthyroidism and ophthalmopathy.

Specimen: peripheral blood mononuclear cells (PBMCs), collected at new diagnosis, from a patient treated with antithyroid drugs. The receptors were gathered from a man in his forties with Graves disease. Donor details come from another sample of the same person, matched by shared clones.

A word on this clonotype: The junction departs from germline at one end; a sequencing error may be responsible. The chain couples TRBV7-2 to TRBJ2-7; D is undetermined. There are 13 residues in the CDR3. CDR1 is SGHTA and CDR2 is FQGNSA in the germline V gene. CDR3 bases: TGTGCCAGCAGCTTAGCTAGTGGCTACGAGCGGTACTTC. Protein sequence: CASSLASGYERYF.

V gene TRBV28 combines with J gene TRBJ1-5; D gene unclear. Trimming shortened V by 6 bases and J by 0 bases, and 9 bases separated the two germline ends. Germline CDR1 MDHEN, CDR2 SYDVKM. There are 14 residues in the CDR3. CDR3 in DNA: TGTGCCAGCAGAATGAGATATAGCAATCAGCCCCAGCATTTT. Translating gives CASRMRYSNQPQHF.

This clonotype has ten or more counts. This chain links TRBV28 with TRBJ2-7, with TRBD2 as a possible D gene (7 bases). The length of the CDR3 is 14 residues. Trimming removed 6 bases from V and 3 bases from J, with 15 bases in between. Germline CDR1 and CDR2: MDHEN and SYDVKM. CDR3 sequence reads: CASRGGTFLYEQYF. The CDR3 bases are TGTGCCAGCAGGGGGGGGACATTCCTCTACGAGCAGTACTTC.

This clonotype was recorded many times. This rearrangement joins TRBV11-2 to TRBJ1-2, with 9 positions matching TRBD1. Trimming removed 5 bases from V and 1 base from J; junction bases left unmatched: 8. Germline V lookup: CDR1 SGHAT, CDR2 FQNNGV. The CDR3 sequence is 16 residues long. CDR3: CASSTPRDRDNYGYTF. Written as DNA, the CDR3 is TGTGCCAGCAGCACCCCCCGGGACAGGGATAACTATGGCTACACCTTC.

This clonotype was seen many times. This sequence joins TRBV5-6 and TRBJ2-1, with 11 bases matching TRBD2. Looked up from germline, CDR1 is SGHDT and CDR2 is YYEEEE. Trimming removed 3 bases from V and 4 bases from J; junction bases left unmatched: 6. CDR3 length: 16 amino acids. In DNA form, the CDR3 reads TGTGCCAGCAGCTCAAGACTAGCGGGACCATACAATGAGCAGTTCTTC. This translates into CASSSRLAGPYNEQFF.

This clonotype appeared many times. This sequence joins TRBV20-1 and TRBJ2-7; 13 bases map to TRBD2. Germline CDR1 and CDR2: DFQATT and SNEGSKA (reference sequence). This CDR3 contains 14 residues. After removal of 5 bases from V and 7 bases from J, the junction contained 8 bases not matched to a gene. Here the CDR3 DNA reads TGCAGTGCTCTGCAACTAGCGGGAGGGGGTGAGCAGTACTTC. It specifies CSALQLAGGGEQYF.

The chain has TRBV20-1 and TRBJ2-5; 8 positions agree with TRBD1. Germline CDR1 and CDR2: DFQATT and SNEGSKA (reference sequence). V shed 3 bases and J 5 bases; nucleotides not matched to a gene: 5. This CDR3 has 13 amino acids. The CDR3 loop reads CSARQGAKETQYF. The DNA of the CDR3 is TGCAGTGCTAGGCAGGGGGCGAAGGAGACCCAGTACTTC.

The chain combines TRBV20-1 with TRBJ2-7; 8 bases agree with TRBD2. CDR3 size: 13 residues. V gave up 6 bases and J gave up 4 bases; unmatched junction bases: 8. The germline gives CDR1 DFQATT, CDR2 SNEGSKA (reference sequence). Written as DNA, the CDR3 is TGCAGTGCGTCAGGGCAGCGGGAGTACGAGCAGTACTTC. Translation: CSASGQREYEQYF.

This clonotype was found many times. The chain links TRBV28 to TRBJ2-3; D uncertain. Trimming took 2 bases from V and 2 from J, leaving 5 bases between them. CDR3 length: 13 residues. Germline values: CDR1 MDHEN, CDR2 SYDVKM. The CDR3 reads CASSLNPTDTQYF. CDR3 nucleotides: TGTGCCAGCAGTTTAAACCCCACAGATACGCAGTATTTT.

V usage is TRBV20-1 and J usage is TRBJ2-1; D uncertain. The V end lost 3 bases, the J end lost 3 bases, and 6 bases lay between the germline ends. CDR3 length: 12 amino acids. CDR1 is DFQATT, CDR2 SNEGSKA, per germline (reference sequence). CDR3 loop: CSASGNYNEQFF. DNA of the CDR3: TGCAGTGCTAGCGGAAACTACAATGAGCAGTTCTTC.

This clonotype was found a few times. This chain joins TRBV6-1 and TRBJ2-7; 9 bases map to TRBD1. The CDR3 contains 14 residues. Trimming took 7 bases from V and 2 from J; bases not matched to a gene: 6. CDR1 is MNHNS, CDR2 SASEGT, per germline. CDR3 sequence reads: CASNNRGLTYEQYF. The CDR3 DNA reads TGTGCCAGCAATAACAGGGGGCTAACCTACGAGCAGTACTTC.

This clonotype was counted between two and nine times. The CDR3 does not end in the conserved phenylalanine or tryptophan, so this is likely a read error. The chain joins TRBV6-1 to TRBJ1-1, with no clear D. The CDR3 is made up of 10 amino acids. Trimming took off 6 bases at V and 6 bases at J, with 5 bases between the two ends. Germline values: CDR1 MNHNS, CDR2 SASEGT. The CDR3 is CASRKAEAFL. Here the CDR3 DNA reads TGTGCCAGCAGAAAGGCTGAAGCTTTCCTT.